One and the same sample provided the 25 T cell receptor beta chains below, sequenced in a study of shared clonotypes between healthy human individuals. The data were produced by immunoSEQ multiplex PCR, yet TCRdb's version contains in-frame clones alone and is incomplete. The table lists about 600,000 clones, 97% of them singletons. The specimen was naive CD4+ T cells sorted from blood. Regarding subset: CD45RA+ positively selected. The receptors were gathered from a woman in her thirties in good health.

V is TRBV2 and J is TRBJ1-2; TRBD1 matches 9 bases. The J segment lost 4 bases and the V segment lost 4 bases, leaving 4 bases of the junction unmatched. There are 14 residues in the CDR3. Germline V gene lookup returns CDR1 SNHLY and CDR2 FYNNEI. CDR3 sequence: CASSGTGGGYGYTF. In DNA form, the CDR3 reads TGTGCCAGCAGTGGTACAGGGGGCGGCTATGGCTACACCTTC.

V usage is TRBV28 and J usage is TRBJ2-3; D possibly corresponds to TRBD2 (6 bases). V gave up 8 bases and J gave up 4 bases, with 22 bases separating them. CDR1 is MDHEN and CDR2 is SYDVKM in the germline V gene. There are 16 residues in the CDR3. Here the CDR3 reads CASLRTTRIGADTQYF. The CDR3 coding sequence is TGTGCCAGCCTGAGGACTACGCGAATCGGGGCAGATACGCAGTATTTT.

The genes are TRBV18 and TRBJ2-2; TRBD1 is a possible D gene (5 bases). Germline values: CDR1 KGHSH, CDR2 LQKENI. The CDR3 sequence is 15 residues long. The V gene lost 4 bases and the J gene lost 0 bases, with 9 bases spanning the gap. The CDR3 loop reads CASSRDSSNTGELFF. The CDR3 DNA reads TGTGCCAGCTCACGCGACAGTTCGAACACCGGGGAGCTGTTTTTT.

The genes are TRBV20-1 and TRBJ2-3; no clear D gene. The V and J ends lost 6 bases and 5 bases respectively, with 9 bases between them. The germline V gene has CDR1 DFQATT and CDR2 SNEGSKA (reference sequence). The CDR3 covers 11 residues. CDR3 residues: CSAPFGDTQYF. The CDR3 bases are TGCAGTGCCCCCTTTGGAGATACGCAGTATTTT.

V usage is TRBV6-4 and J usage is TRBJ1-2; 9 bases fit TRBD1. The CDR3 contains 12 residues. V was clipped by 4 bases and J by 6 bases; unmatched bases: 0. From germline, CDR1 is MRHNA and CDR2 SNTAGT. This CDR3 is CASSGTGDGYTF. CDR3 coding DNA: TGTGCCAGCAGTGGGACAGGGGATGGCTACACCTTC.

V usage is TRBV2 and J usage is TRBJ1-2; no definite D call. The CDR3 is 14 residues long. Trimming removed 6 bases at V and 4 bases at J, with 15 bases between. Germline V gene data show CDR1 as SNHLY and CDR2 as FYNNEI. The CDR3 nucleotides are TGTGCCAGCAGGGTAACAGAATCTCGCTATGGCTACACCTTC. Translation gives CASRVTESRYGYTF.

The genes are TRBV11-2 and TRBJ2-7; D possibly corresponds to TRBD1 (6 bases). Germline V gene sequence: CDR1 SGHAT, CDR2 FQNNGV. Trimming pared 1 base from V and 1 base from J, leaving 14 bases between. The CDR3 sequence is 16 residues long. In nucleotides, the CDR3 is TGTGCCAGCAGCTTAGTAGCCGGGACAAGTTCCTACGAGCAGTACTTC. Its translation: CASSLVAGTSSYEQYF.

The V gene is TRBV12-5, the J gene TRBJ2-2; 13 bases agree with TRBD2. Germline V gene data show CDR1 as LGHNT and CDR2 as FRNRAP. J lost 5 bases, V lost 9 bases, and 15 bases had no gene match. The CDR3 is 18 residues long. The CDR3 DNA sequence: TGTGCTAGCTTTCCCCAACTAGCGGGAGGGCCATTGACCGGGGAGCTGTTTTTT. It codes for CASFPQLAGGPLTGELFF. The whole variable domain, remainder taken from reference TRBV12-5 and TRBJ2-2, is DARVTQTPRHKVTEMGQEVTMRCQPILGHNTVFWYRQTMMQGLELLAYFRNRAPLDDSGMPKDRFSAEMPDATLATLKIQPSEPRDSAVYFCASFPQLAGGPLTGELFFGEGSRLTVL.

Written as DNA, the CDR3 is TGTGCCATCTGTCGGGATAACTACCAAGAGACCCAGTACTTC. Encoded protein: CAICRDNYQETQYF. The gene calls are TRBV10-3 and TRBJ2-5; weak D call: TRBD2 (5 bases). The CDR3 is made up of 14 amino acids. CDR1 ENHRY and CDR2 SYGVKD come from the germline V gene. With 8 bases removed from V and 0 bases from J, the gap between germline ends came to 13 bases.

The chain couples TRBV28 to TRBJ2-3, with D possibly matching TRBD2 (7 bases). Germline V lookup: CDR1 MDHEN, CDR2 SYDVKM. This CDR3 has 17 residues. V was trimmed by 7 bases and J by 1 base, leaving 21 bases between them. The CDR3 is CASTPGGRTDGTDTQYF. The CDR3 DNA reads as TGTGCCAGCACCCCGGGGGGCCGGACCGATGGCACAGATACGCAGTATTTT.

This clone was seen only once. The rearrangement joins TRBV11-3 to TRBJ1-4; TRBD1 matches at 7 bases. This CDR3 comprises 15 residues. Germline CDR1 SGHNT, CDR2 YENEEA. V was clipped by 4 bases and J by 8 bases; unmatched bases: 10. CDR3 loop: CASSSMGQSSEKLFF. CDR3 nucleotide sequence: TGTGCCAGCAGCTCGATGGGACAGAGTTCGGAAAAACTGTTTTTT. The complete variable domain, with remaining parts taken from reference TRBV11-3 and TRBJ1-4, reads EAGVVQSPRYKIIEKKQPVAFWCNPISGHNTLYWYLQNLGQGPELLIRYENEEAVDDSQLPKDRFSAERLKGVDSTLKIQPAELGDSAVYLCASSSMGQSSEKLFFGSGTQLSVL.

The J gene is TRBJ2-5, the V gene TRBV6-7; possibly TRBD1 for D (5 bases). TRBV6-7 is filed as an ORF, its function uncertain. The CDR3 has 14 residues. V lost 10 bases and J 3 bases, leaving 18 bases between the germline ends. Here the CDR3 DNA reads TGTGCCACCCCTTTTACAGGACCTGAAGAGACCCAGTACTTC. It encodes CATPFTGPEETQYF.

V is TRBV6-5 and J is TRBJ1-1, with D possibly matching TRBD1 (6 bases). The CDR3 is made up of 14 amino acids. Germline CDR1 and CDR2: MNHEY and SVGAGI. V shed 5 bases and J shed 1 base, with 11 bases lying between them. CDR3 in amino acids: CASSAQQGNTEAFF. CDR3 sequence (DNA): TGTGCCAGCAGTGCCCAACAGGGGAACACTGAAGCTTTCTTT.

The gene calls are TRBV6-6 and TRBJ2-7, with a weak D call TRBD2 (5 bases). The V gene lost 4 bases and the J gene lost 2 bases, with 12 bases spanning the gap. CDR1 MNHNY and CDR2 SVGAGI come from the germline V gene (reference sequence). The CDR3 is made up of 14 amino acids. CDR3 sequence reads: CASSFSPAAYEQYF. The CDR3 DNA sequence: TGTGCCAGCAGTTTTTCCCCAGCGGCCTACGAGCAGTACTTC.

This clone appeared a single time. J is TRBJ1-1 and V is TRBV7-8, with 7 bases matching TRBD1. V was clipped by 6 bases and J by 4 bases; unmatched bases: 5. Germline CDR1 SGHVS, CDR2 FQNEAQ. The CDR3 sequence is 13 residues long. The CDR3 bases are TGTGCCAGCAGACCGACAGGGTTCACTGAAGCTTTCTTT. Translation gives CASRPTGFTEAFF.

CDR3 bases: TGTGCCAGCAGTTCGGGGCACACTGAAGCTTTCTTT. Protein product: CASSSGHTEAFF. This rearrangement joins TRBV27 to TRBJ1-1; D may be TRBD1 (5 bases). The CDR3 covers 12 residues. Germline V gene sequence: CDR1 MNHEY, CDR2 SMNVEV (reference sequence). V was shortened by 4 bases and J by 3 bases, with 6 bases between the two germline ends.

The V gene is TRBV5-1, the J gene TRBJ2-1; 7 bases fit TRBD1. This CDR3 contains 15 residues. V shed 1 base, J shed 2 bases, and the junction held 3 bases outside the gene matches. Germline V gene sequence: CDR1 SGHRS, CDR2 YFSETQ. This CDR3 reads CASSLPGTAYNEQFF. The CDR3 DNA is TGCGCCAGCAGCTTGCCCGGGACAGCCTACAATGAGCAGTTCTTC.

The chain uses TRBV19 and TRBJ1-1, with D hard to call. V lost 7 bases to trimming and J lost 4 bases, with 13 bases between them. Germline lookup yields CDR1 LNHDA and CDR2 SQIVND (reference sequence). This CDR3 has 13 amino acids. CDR3 sequence: CASNLRGSTEAFF. CDR3 sequence (DNA): TGTGCCAGTAATCTGCGGGGATCCACTGAAGCTTTCTTT.

The V and J genes are TRBV19 and TRBJ1-1; D unclear. The CDR3 has 14 residues. Trimming took off 6 bases at V and 2 bases at J, with 13 bases between the two ends. From germline, CDR1 is LNHDA and CDR2 SQIVND (reference sequence). The CDR3 spells CASSAGSINTEAFF. The CDR3 DNA sequence: TGTGCCAGTAGCGCGGGGTCTATTAACACTGAAGCTTTCTTT.

The rearrangement joins TRBV5-1 to TRBJ2-7, with D perhaps being TRBD1 or TRBD2 (6 bases each). In germline, CDR1 is SGHRS, CDR2 YFSETQ. V lost 4 bases and J lost 4, with 21 bases in between. There are 16 residues in the CDR3. CDR3 DNA sequence: TGCGCCAGCAGCATGGGACTGGGGGGCAGTGGTTACGAGCAGTACTTC. Translating gives CASSMGLGGSGYEQYF.

This rearrangement joins TRBV18 to TRBJ1-2; D not resolved. Trimming pared 0 bases from V and 4 bases from J, leaving 6 bases between. CDR3 length equals 13 residues. Germline V gives CDR1 KGHSH, CDR2 LQKENI. The CDR3 is CASSPPASYGYTF. As DNA, the CDR3 is TGTGCCAGCTCACCACCGGCAAGCTATGGCTACACCTTC.

J is TRBJ1-1 and V is TRBV19; D is perhaps TRBD1 (6 bases). The CDR3 runs to 14 residues. Germline V CDR1 and CDR2: LNHDA, SQIVND (reference sequence). V lost 5 bases to trimming and J lost 0 bases, with 10 bases between them. CDR3 region: CASSGRGMNTEAFF. In nucleotides, the CDR3 is TGTGCCAGTAGTGGCAGGGGCATGAACACTGAAGCTTTCTTT.

The CDR3 here is CASSSAGQETQYF. DNA for the CDR3: TGCGCCAGCAGTTCGGCAGGACAAGAGACCCAGTACTTC. This chain uses TRBV10-1 with TRBJ2-5, with D uncertain. Trimming left V 5 bases short and J 2 bases short, with 9 bases between. CDR1 and CDR2 from the germline V gene are WNHNN and SYGVQD (reference sequence). This CDR3 has 13 residues.

The sample holds one count of this clone. This chain connects TRBV5-6 to TRBJ1-2; D gene ambiguous. This CDR3 contains 14 residues. The germline gives CDR1 SGHDT, CDR2 YYEEEE. The V gene lost 3 bases and the J gene lost 6 bases, with 15 bases spanning the gap. CDR3: CASSSLGGVHGYTF. DNA for the CDR3: TGTGCCAGCAGCTCGCTAGGCGGGGTTCATGGCTACACCTTC.

The V and J genes are TRBV28 and TRBJ2-1; perhaps D is TRBD1 or TRBD2 (6 bases each). This CDR3 has 15 residues. Trimming removed 3 bases at V and 7 bases at J, with 16 bases between. Germline CDR1 MDHEN, CDR2 SYDVKM. The CDR3 spells CASSFSSGAWNEQFF. In DNA, the CDR3 is TGTGCCAGCAGTTTTTCATCGGGGGCATGGAATGAGCAGTTCTTC.